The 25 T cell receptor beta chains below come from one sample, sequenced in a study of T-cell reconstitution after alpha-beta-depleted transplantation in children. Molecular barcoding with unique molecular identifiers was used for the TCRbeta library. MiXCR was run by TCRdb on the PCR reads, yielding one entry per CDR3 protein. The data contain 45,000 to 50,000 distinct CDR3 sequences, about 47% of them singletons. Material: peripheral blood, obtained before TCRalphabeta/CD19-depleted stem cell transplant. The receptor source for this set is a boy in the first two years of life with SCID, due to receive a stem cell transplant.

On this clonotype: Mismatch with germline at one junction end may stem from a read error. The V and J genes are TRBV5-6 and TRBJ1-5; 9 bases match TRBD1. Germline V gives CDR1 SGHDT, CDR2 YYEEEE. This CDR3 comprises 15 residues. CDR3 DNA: TGTGCCACCAGCCCTGGGACAGGGAGAGATCAGCCCCAGCATTTT. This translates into CATSPGTGRDQPQHF.

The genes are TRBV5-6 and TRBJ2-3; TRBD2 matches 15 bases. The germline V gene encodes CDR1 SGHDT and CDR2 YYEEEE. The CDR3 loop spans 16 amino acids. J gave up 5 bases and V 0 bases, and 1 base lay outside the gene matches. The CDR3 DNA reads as TGTGCCAGCAGCTTGGGGACTAGCGGGGGGGGAGATACGCAGTATTTT. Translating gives CASSLGTSGGGDTQYF.

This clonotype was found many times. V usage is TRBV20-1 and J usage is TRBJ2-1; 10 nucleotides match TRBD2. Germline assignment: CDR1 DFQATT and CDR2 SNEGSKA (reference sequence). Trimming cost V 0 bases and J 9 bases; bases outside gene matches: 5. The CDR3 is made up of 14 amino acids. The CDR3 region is CSARDFSGGFEQFF. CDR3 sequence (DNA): TGCAGTGCTAGAGATTTTAGCGGGGGGTTTGAGCAGTTCTTC.

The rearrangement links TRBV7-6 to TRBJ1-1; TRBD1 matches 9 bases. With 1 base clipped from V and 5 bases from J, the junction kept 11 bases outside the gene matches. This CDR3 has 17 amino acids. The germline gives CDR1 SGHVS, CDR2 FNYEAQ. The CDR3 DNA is TGTGCCAGCAGCTTAGGGACAGGGGCCTCGATTTGGACTGAAGCTTTCTTT. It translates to CASSLGTGASIWTEAFF.

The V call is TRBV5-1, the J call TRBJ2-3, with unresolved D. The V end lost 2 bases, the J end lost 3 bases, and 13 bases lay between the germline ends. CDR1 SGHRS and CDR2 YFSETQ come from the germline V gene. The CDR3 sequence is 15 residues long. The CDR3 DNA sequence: TGCGCCAGCAGCTTCTCTGGGTTTCAGACAGATACGCAGTATTTT. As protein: CASSFSGFQTDTQYF. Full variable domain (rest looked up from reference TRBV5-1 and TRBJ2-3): KAGVTQTPRYLIKTRGQQVTLSCSPISGHRSVSWYQQTPGQGLQFLFEYFSETQRNKGNFPGRFSGRQFSNSRSEMNVSTLELGDSALYLCASSFSGFQTDTQYFGPGTRLTVL.

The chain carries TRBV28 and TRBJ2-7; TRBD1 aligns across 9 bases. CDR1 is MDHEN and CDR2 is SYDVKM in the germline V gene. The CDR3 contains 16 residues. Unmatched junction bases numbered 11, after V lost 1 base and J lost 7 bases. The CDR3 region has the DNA TGTGCCAGCAGTTTATTGTCGGGACAGGGTTTATGGGAGCAGTACTTC. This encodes CASSLLSGQGLWEQYF.

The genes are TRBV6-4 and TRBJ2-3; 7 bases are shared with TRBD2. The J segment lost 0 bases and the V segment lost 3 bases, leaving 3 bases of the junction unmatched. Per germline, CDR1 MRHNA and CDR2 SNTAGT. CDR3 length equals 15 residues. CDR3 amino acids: CASSEGGSSTDTQYF. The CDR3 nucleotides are TGTGCCAGCAGTGAGGGGGGGTCTAGCACAGATACGCAGTATTTT.

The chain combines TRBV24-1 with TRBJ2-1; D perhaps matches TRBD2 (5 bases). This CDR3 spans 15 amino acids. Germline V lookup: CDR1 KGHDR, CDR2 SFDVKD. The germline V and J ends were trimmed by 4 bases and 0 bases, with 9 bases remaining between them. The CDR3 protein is CATSEVRGSYNEQFF. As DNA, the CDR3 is TGTGCCACCAGTGAGGTCCGGGGCTCCTACAATGAGCAGTTCTTC.

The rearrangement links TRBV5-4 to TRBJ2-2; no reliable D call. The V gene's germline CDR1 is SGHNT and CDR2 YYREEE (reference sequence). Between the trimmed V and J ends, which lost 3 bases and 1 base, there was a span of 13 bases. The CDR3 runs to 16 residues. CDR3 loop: CASSSLAAQNTGELFF. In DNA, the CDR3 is TGTGCCAGCAGCTCCTTGGCCGCCCAGAACACCGGGGAGCTGTTTTTT.

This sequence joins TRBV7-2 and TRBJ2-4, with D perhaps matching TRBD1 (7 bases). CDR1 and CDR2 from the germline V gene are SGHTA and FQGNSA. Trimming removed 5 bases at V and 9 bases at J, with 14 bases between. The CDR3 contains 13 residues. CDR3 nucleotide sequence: TGTGCCAGCAGCCAGAGACAGGGAGGCATTCAGTACTTC. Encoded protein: CASSQRQGGIQYF.

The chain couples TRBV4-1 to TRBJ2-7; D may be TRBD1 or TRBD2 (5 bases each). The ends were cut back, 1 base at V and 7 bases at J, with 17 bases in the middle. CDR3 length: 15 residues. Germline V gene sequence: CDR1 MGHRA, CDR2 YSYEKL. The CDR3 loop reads CASSQAPGTVLEQYF. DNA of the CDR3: TGCGCCAGCAGCCAAGCCCCCGGGACGGTGTTGGAGCAGTACTTC.

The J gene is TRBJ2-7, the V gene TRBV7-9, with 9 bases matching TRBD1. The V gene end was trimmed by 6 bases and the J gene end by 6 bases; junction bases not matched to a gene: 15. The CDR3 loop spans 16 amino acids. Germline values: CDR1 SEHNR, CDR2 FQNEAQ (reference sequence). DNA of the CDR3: TGTGCCAGCAGTCTACGTCTCGGGACAGGGATAATCGAGCAGTACTTC. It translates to CASSLRLGTGIIEQYF.

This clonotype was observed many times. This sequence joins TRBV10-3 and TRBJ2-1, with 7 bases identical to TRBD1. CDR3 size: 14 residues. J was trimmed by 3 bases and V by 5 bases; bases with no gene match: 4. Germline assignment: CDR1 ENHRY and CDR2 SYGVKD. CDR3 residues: CAISTGQSYNEQFF. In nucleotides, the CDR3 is TGTGCCATCAGTACGGGACAGAGCTACAATGAGCAGTTCTTC.

The CDR3 here is CASSLTGTGNTGELFF. CDR3 coding DNA: TGCGCCAGCAGCTTAACCGGGACCGGGAACACCGGGGAGCTGTTTTTT. V and J are TRBV5-1 and TRBJ2-2; D may be TRBD1 or TRBD2 (5 bases each). The CDR3 runs 16 residues. Trimming stripped 2 bases from V and 1 base from J, with 12 bases between. From germline, CDR1 is SGHRS and CDR2 YFSETQ.

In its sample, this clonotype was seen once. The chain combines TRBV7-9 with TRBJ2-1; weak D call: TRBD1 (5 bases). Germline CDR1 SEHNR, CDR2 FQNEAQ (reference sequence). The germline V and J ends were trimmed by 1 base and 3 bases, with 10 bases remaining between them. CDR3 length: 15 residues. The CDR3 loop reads CASSLEGKVYNEQFF. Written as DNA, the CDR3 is TGTGCCAGCAGCTTAGAGGGGAAGGTCTACAATGAGCAGTTCTTC.

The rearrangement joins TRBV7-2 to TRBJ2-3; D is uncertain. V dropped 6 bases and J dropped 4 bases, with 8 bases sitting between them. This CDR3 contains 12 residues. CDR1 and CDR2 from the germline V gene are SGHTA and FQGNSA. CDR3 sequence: CASSNPPDTQYF. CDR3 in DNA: TGTGCCAGCAGTAATCCCCCAGATACGCAGTATTTT.

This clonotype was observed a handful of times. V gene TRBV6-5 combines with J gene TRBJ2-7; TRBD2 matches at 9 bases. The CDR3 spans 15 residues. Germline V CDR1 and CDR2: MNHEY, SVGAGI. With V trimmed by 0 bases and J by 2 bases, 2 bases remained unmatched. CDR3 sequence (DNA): TGTGCCAGCAGTTACTCTGCTAGCGGGACCTACGAGCAGTACTTC. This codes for CASSYSASGTYEQYF.

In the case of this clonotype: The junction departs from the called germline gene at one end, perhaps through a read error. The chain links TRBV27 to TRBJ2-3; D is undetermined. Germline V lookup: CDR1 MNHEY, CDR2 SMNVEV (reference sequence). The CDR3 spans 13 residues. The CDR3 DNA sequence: TGTGCCAGCAGTTTATGGCTAGAAGATACGCAGTATTTC. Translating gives CASSLWLEDTQYF.

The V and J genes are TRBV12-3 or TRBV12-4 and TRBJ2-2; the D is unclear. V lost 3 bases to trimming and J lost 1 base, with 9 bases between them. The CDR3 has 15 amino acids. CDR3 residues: CASSFYSRNTGELFF. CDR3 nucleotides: TGTGCCAGCAGTTTCTACAGCAGGAACACCGGGGAGCTGTTTTTT.

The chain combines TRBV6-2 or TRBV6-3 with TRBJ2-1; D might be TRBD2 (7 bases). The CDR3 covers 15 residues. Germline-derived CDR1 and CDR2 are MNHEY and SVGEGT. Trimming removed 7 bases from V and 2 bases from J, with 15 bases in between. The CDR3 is CASMASGTTYNEQFF. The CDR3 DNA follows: TGTGCCAGCATGGCGAGCGGGACAACCTACAATGAGCAGTTCTTC.

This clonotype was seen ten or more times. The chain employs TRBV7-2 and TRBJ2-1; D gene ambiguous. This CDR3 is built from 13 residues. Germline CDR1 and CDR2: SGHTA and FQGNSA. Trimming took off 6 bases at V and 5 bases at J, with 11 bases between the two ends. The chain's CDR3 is CASRPTENNEQFF. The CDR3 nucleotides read TGTGCCAGCAGGCCCACAGAAAACAATGAGCAGTTCTTC.

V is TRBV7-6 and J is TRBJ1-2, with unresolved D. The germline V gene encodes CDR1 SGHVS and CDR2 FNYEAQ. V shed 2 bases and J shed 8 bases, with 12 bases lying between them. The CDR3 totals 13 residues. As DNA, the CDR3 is TGTGCCAGCAGCTTAAAGGACCTGGAGGGCTACACCTTC. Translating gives CASSLKDLEGYTF. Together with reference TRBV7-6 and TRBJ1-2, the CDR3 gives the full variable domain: GAGVSQSPRYKVTKRGQDVALRCDPISGHVSLYWYRQALGQGPEFLTYFNYEAQQDKSGLPNDRFSAERPEGSISTLTIQRTEQRDSAMYRCASSLKDLEGYTFGSGTRLTVV.

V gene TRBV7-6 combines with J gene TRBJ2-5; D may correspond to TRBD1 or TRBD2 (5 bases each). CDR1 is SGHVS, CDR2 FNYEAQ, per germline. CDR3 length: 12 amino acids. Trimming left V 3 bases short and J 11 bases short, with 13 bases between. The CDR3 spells CASSLPHEGQYF. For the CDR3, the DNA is TGTGCCAGCAGCTTGCCCCACGAGGGGCAGTACTTC.

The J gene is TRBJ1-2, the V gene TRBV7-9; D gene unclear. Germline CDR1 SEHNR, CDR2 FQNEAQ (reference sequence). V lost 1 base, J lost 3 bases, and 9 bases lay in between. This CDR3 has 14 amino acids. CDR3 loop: CASSLDWEDYGYTF. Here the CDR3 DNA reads TGTGCCAGCAGCTTAGATTGGGAGGACTATGGCTACACCTTC. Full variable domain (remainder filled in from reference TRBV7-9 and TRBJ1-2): DTGVSQNPRHKITKRGQNVTFRCDPISEHNRLYWYRQTLGQGPEFLTYFQNEAQLEKSRLLSDRFSAERPKGSFSTLEIQRTEQGDSAMYLCASSLDWEDYGYTFGSGTRLTVV.

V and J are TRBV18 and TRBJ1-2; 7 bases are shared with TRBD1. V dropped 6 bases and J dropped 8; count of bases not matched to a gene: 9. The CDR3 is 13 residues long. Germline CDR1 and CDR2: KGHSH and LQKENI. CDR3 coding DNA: TGTGCCAGCTCGCCGACAGGGTGGGTAGGCTACACCTTC. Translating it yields CASSPTGWVGYTF.